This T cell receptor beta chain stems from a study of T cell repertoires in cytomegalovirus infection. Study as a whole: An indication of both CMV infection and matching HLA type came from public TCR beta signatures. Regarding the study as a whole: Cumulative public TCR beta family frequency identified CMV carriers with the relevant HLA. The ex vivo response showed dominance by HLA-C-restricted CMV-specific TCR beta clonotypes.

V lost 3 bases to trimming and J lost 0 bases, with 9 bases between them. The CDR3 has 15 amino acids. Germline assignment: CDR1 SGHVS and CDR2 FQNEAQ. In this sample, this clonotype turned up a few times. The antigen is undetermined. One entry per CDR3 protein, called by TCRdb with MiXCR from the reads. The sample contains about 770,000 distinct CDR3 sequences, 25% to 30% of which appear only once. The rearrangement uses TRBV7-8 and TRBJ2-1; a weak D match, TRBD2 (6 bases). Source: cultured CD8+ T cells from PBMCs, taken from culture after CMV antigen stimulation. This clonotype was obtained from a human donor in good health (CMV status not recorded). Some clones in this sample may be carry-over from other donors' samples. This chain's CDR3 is CASSFQTSSYNEQFF. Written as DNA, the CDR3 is TGTGCCAGCAGCTTCCAGACTAGCTCCTACAATGAGCAGTTCTTC.